This T cell receptor beta chain was identified during a study of control samples from healthy donors and cancer patients (dated by TCRdb to the early 2020s). Receptor amplification or capture employed the immunoSEQ multiplex PCR assay. TCRdb carries this immuneACCESS record with in-frame sequences only. Its versions omit some clonotypes, under half of them owing to an unresolved V gene in the studies checked, with the rest unexplained. The sample table shows about 180,000 clones, and approximately 92% are seen once. The ten most abundant clones make up over 1.1% of the sample. Sequences MNHEY (CDR1) and SMNVEV (CDR2) are obtained from the germline V gene (reference sequence). From the cysteine through the phenylalanine, the CDR3 covers 14 amino acids. CDR3 DNA only is kept here, 42 bases in frame from base 1. V lost 6 bases and J lost 1 base; the stretch between them is 12 bases long. Concerning this clone: Its recognized antigen is unknown. Qualities for individual bases were not recorded, and no much larger clone is one base off.

The specimen was blood. The chain links TRBV27 with TRBJ1-2; the best D guess is TRBD1, with 5 bases matching. The clonotype was recovered from a man younger than 40 in good health. The DNA is as follows: TGTGCCAGCAGCCCCCGGGGCGTTAACTATGGCTACACCTTC. Its product reads: CASSPRGVNYGYTF.